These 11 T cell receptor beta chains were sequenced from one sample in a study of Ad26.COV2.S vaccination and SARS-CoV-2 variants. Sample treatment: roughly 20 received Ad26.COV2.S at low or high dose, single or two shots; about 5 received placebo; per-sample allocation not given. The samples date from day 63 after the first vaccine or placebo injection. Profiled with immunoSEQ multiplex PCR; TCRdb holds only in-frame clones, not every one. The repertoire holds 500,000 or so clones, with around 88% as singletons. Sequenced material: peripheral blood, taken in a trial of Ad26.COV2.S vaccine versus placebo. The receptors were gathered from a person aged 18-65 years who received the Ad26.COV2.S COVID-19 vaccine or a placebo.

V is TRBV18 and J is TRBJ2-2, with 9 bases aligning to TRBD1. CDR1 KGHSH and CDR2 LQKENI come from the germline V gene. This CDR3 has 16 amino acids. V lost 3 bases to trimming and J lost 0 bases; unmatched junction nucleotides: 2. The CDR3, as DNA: TGTGCCAGCTCACCTCGGACAGGGGCGAACACCGGGGAGCTGTTTTTT. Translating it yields CASSPRTGANTGELFF.

The CDR3 sequence is CASSLVASGRTDTQYF. DNA of the CDR3: TGTGCCAGCAGCTTAGTGGCTAGCGGGAGAACAGATACGCAGTATTTT. The gene calls are TRBV7-6 and TRBJ2-3, with TRBD2 matching over 10 bases. CDR1 SGHVS and CDR2 FNYEAQ come from the germline V gene. CDR3 length equals 16 residues. The trim removed 1 base at V and 3 bases at J, leaving 4 bases unmatched. Full variable domain (rest looked up from reference TRBV7-6 and TRBJ2-3): GAGVSQSPRYKVTKRGQDVALRCDPISGHVSLYWYRQALGQGPEFLTYFNYEAQQDKSGLPNDRFSAERPEGSISTLTIQRTEQRDSAMYRCASSLVASGRTDTQYFGPGTRLTVL.

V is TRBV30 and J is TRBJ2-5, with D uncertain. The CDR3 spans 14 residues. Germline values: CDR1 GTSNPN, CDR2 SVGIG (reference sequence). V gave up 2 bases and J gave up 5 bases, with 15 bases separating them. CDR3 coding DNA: TGTGCCTGGAGTCTCCGGGTCACTTGGGAGACCCAGTACTTC. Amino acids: CAWSLRVTWETQYF.

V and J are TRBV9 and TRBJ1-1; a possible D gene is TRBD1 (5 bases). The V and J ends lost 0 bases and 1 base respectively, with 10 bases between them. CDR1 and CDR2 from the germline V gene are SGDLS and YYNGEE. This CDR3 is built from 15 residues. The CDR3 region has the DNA TGTGCCAGCAGCGTAGTGGTAGGGGCGAACACTGAAGCTTTCTTT. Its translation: CASSVVVGANTEAFF.

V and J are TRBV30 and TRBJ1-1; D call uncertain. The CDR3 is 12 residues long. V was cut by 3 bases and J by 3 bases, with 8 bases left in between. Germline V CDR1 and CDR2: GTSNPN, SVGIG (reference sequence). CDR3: CAWRGPHTEAFF. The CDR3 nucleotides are TGTGCCTGGAGGGGTCCCCACACTGAAGCTTTCTTT.

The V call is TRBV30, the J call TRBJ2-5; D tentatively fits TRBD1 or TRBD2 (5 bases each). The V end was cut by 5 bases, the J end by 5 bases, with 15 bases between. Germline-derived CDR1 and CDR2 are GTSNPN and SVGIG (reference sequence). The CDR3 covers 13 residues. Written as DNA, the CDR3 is TGTGCCTGGGGGGGATTGCTCCCTGAGACCCAGTACTTC. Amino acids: CAWGGLLPETQYF.

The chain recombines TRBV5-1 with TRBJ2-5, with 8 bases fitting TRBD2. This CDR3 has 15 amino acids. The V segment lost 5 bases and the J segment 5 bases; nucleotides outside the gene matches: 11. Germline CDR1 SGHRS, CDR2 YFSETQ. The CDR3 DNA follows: TGCGCCAGCAGAACAAGCGGGAGAGGGTTGGAGACCCAGTACTTC. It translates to CASRTSGRGLETQYF.

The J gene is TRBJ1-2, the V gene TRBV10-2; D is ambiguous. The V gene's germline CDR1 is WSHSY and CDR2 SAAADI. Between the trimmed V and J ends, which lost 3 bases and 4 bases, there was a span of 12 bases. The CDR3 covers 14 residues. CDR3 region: CASSDAVALYGYTF. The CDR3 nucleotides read TGCGCCAGCAGTGACGCAGTGGCGCTCTATGGCTACACCTTC.

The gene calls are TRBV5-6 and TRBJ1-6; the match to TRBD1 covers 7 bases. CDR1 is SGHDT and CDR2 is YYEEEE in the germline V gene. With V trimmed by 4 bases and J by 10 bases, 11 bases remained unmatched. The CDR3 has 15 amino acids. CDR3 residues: CASSRETGKNSPLHF. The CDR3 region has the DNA TGTGCCAGCAGCCGTGAGACAGGGAAGAACTCACCCCTCCACTTT.

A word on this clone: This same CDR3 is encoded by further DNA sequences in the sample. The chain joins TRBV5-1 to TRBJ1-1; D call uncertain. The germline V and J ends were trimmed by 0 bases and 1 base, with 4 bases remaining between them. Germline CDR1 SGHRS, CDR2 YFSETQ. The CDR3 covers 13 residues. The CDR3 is CASSLVSNTEAFF. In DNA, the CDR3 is TGCGCCAGCAGCTTGGTCTCGAACACTGAAGCTTTCTTT.

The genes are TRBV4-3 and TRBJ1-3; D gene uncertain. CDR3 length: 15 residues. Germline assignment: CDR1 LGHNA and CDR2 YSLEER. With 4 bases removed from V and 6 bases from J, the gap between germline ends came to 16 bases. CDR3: CASSRTPGAVNTIYF. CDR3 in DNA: TGCGCCAGCAGCCGGACCCCGGGAGCAGTAAACACCATATATTTT.